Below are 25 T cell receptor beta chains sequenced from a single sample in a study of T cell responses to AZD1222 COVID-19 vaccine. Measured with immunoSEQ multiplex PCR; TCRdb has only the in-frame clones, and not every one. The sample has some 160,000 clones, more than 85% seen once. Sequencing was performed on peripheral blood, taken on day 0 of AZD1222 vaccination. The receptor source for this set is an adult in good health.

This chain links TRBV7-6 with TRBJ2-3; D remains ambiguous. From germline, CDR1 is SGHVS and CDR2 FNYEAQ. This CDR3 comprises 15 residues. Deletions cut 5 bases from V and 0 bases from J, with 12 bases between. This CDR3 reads CASSQYSRSTDTQYF. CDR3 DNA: TGTGCCAGCAGCCAATACAGCCGAAGCACAGATACGCAGTATTTT.

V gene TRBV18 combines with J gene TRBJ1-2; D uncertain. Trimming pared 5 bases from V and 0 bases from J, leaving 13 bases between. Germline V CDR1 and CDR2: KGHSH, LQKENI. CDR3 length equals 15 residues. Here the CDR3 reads CASSSIISTNYGYTF. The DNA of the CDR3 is TGTGCCAGCTCATCTATTATCAGCACTAACTATGGCTACACCTTC.

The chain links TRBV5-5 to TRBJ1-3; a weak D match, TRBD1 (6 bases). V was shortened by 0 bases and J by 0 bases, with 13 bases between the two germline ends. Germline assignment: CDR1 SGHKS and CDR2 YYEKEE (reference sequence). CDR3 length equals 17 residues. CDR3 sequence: CASSLAGRGFSGNTIYF. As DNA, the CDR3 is TGTGCCAGCAGCTTGGCCGGCAGGGGATTCTCTGGAAACACCATATATTTT.

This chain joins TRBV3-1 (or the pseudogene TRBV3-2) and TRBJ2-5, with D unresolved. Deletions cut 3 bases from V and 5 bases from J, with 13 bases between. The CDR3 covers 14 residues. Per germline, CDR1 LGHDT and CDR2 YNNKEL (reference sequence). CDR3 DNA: TGTGCCAGCAGCCAGATTAGACCTTCGGAGACCCAGTACTTC. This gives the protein CASSQIRPSETQYF.

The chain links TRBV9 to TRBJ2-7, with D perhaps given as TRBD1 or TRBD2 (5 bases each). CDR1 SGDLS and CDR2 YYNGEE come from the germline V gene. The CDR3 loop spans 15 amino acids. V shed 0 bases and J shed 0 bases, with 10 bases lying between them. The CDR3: CASSVGDAASYEQYF. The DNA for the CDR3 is TGTGCCAGCAGCGTAGGGGACGCTGCCTCCTACGAGCAGTACTTC.

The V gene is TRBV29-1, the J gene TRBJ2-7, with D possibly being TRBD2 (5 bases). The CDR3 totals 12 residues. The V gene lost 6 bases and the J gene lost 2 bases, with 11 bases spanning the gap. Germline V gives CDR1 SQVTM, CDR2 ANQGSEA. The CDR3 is CSVGGRTYEQYF. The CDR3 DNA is TGCAGCGTAGGAGGCAGGACCTACGAGCAGTACTTC.

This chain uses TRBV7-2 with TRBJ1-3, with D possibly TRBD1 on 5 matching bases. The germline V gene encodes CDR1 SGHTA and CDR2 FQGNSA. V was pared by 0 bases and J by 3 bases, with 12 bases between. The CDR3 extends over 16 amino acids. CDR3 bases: TGTGCCAGCAGCTTAGCGCGTCCAGGGAGTGGAAACACCATATATTTT. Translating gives CASSLARPGSGNTIYF.

The CDR3: CASSSQGPYNEQFF. The CDR3 nucleotides read TGTGCCAGCAGTTCGCAGGGTCCCTACAATGAGCAGTTCTTC. The V gene is TRBV27, the J gene TRBJ2-1, with D possibly being TRBD1 (5 bases). CDR1 and CDR2 (germline): MNHEY, SMNVEV (reference sequence). The length of the CDR3 is 14 residues. Trimming removed 4 bases at V and 2 bases at J, with 9 bases between.

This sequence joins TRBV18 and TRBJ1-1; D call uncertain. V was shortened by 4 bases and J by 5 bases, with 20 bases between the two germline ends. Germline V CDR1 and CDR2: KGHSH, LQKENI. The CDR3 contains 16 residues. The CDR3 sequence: CASSLGLVSGRTEAFF. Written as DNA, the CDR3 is TGTGCCAGCTCACTTGGATTGGTCTCGGGGAGGACTGAAGCTTTCTTT.

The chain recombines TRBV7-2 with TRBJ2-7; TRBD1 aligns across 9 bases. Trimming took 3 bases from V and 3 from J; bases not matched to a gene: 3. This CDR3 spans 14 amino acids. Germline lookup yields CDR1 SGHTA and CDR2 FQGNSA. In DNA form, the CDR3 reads TGTGCCAGCAGCTTGGGGACAGGGTTCTACGAGCAGTACTTC. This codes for CASSLGTGFYEQYF.

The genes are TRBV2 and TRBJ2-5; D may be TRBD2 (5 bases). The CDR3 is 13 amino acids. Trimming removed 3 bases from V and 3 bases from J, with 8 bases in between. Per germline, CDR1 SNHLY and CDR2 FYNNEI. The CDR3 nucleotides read TGTGCCAGCAGTGATTCCGGGAAAGAGACCCAGTACTTC. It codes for CASSDSGKETQYF.

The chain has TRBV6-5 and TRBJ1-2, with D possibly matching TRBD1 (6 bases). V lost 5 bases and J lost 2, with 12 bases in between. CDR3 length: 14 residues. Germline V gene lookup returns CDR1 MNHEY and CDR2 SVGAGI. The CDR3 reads CASSKRGGNYGYTF. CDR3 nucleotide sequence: TGTGCCAGCAGTAAGAGAGGGGGAAACTATGGCTACACCTTC.

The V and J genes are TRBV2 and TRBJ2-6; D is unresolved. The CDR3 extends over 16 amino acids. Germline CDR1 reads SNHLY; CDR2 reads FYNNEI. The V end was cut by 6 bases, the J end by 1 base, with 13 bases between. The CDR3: CASSLQSSSGANVLTF. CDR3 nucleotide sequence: TGTGCCAGCAGCCTACAGAGTTCGTCTGGGGCCAACGTCCTGACTTTC.

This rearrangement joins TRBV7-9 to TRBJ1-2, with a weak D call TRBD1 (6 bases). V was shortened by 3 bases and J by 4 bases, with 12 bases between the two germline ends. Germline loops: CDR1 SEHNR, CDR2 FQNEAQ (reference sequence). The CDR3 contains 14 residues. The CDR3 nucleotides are TGTGCCAGCAGCTTTCACAGGGAGGGCTATGGCTACACCTTC. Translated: CASSFHREGYGYTF.

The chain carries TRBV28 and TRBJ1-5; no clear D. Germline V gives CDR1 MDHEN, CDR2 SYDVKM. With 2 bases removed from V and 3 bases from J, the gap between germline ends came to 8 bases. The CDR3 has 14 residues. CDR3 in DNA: TGTGCCAGCAGTTTAGGAGGGCCCAATCAGCCCCAGCATTTT. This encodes CASSLGGPNQPQHF.

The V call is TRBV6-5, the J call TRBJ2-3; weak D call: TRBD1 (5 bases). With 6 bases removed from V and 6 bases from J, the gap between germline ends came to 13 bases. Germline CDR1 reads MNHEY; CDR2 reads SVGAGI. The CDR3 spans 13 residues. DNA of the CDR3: TGTGCCAGCAGGCCAGGGCAAATGGATACGCAGTATTTT. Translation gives CASRPGQMDTQYF.

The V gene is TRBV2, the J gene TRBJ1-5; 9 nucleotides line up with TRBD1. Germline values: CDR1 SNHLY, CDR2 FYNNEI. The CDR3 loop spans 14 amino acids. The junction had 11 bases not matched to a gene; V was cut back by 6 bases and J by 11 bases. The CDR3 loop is CASRGNRGRMAQHF. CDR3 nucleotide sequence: TGTGCCAGCAGAGGTAACAGGGGGCGGATGGCCCAGCATTTT.

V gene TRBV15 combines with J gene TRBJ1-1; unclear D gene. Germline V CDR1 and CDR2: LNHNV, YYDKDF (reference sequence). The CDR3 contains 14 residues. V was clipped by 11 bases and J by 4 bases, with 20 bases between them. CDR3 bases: TGTGCCCCACAATCCGGGTTATCATCCACTGAAGCTTTCTTT. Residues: CAPQSGLSSTEAFF.

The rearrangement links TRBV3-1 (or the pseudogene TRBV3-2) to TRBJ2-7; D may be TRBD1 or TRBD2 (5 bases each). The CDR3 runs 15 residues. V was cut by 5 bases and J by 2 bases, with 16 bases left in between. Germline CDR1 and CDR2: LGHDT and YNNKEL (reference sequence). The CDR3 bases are TGTGCCAGCAGCGAGCCTGGGGGTCGAACCTACGAGCAGTACTTC. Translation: CASSEPGGRTYEQYF.

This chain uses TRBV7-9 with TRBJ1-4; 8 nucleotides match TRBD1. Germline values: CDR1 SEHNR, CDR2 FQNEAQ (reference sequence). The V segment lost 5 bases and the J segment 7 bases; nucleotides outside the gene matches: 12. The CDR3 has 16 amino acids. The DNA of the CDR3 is TGTGCCAGCAGCCTCGGAACAGGGGGAGGGAGTGAAAAACTGTTTTTT. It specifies CASSLGTGGGSEKLFF.

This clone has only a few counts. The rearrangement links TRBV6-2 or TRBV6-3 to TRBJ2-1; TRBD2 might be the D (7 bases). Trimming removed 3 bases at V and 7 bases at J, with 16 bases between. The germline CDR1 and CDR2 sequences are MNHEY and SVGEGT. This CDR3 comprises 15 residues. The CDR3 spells CASSYWLGGANEQFF. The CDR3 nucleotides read TGTGCCAGCAGTTATTGGTTGGGGGGGGCGAATGAGCAGTTCTTC.

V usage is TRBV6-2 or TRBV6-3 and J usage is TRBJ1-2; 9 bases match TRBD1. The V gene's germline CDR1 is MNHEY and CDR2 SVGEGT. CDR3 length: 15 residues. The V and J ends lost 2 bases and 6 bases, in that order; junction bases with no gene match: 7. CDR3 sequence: CASSYDLTGGNGYTF. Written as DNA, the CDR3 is TGTGCCAGCAGTTACGATTTAACAGGGGGCAATGGCTACACCTTC.

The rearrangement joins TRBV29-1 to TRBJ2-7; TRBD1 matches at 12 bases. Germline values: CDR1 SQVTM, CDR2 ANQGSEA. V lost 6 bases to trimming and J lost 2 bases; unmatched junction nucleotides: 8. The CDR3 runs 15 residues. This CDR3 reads CSVHIRDRGPYEQYF. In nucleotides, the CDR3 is TGCAGCGTACACATCCGGGACAGGGGGCCCTACGAGCAGTACTTC.

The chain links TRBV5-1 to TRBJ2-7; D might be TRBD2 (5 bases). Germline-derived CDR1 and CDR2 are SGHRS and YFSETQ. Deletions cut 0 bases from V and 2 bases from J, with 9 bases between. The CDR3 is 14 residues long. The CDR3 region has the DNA TGCGCCAGCAGCTTGGACGGAGGAACCTACGAGCAGTACTTC. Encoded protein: CASSLDGGTYEQYF.

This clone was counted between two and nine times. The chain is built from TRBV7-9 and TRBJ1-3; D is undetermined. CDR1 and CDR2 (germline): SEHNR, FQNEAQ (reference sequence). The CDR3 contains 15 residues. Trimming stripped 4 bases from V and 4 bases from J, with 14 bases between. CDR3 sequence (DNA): TGTGCCAGCAGCTCCTATAGAGGGAAAGGAAACACCATATATTTT. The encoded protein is CASSSYRGKGNTIYF.